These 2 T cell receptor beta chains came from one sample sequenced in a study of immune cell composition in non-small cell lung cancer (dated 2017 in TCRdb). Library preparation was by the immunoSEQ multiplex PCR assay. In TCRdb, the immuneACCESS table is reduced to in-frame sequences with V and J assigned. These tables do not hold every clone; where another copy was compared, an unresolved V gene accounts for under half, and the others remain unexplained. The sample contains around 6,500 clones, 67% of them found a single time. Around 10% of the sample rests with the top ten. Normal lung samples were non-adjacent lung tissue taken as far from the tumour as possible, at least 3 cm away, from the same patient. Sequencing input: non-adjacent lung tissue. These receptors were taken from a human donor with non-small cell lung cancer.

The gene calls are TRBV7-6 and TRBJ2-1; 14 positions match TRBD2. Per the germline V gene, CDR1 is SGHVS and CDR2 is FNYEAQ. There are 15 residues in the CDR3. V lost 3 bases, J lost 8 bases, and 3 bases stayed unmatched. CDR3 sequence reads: CASSLTSGGGYEQFF. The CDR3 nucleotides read TGTGCCAGCAGCTTGACTAGCGGGGGGGGCTATGAGCAGTTCTTC.

The chain's CDR3 is CASGPGGDEQYF. The CDR3 nucleotides are TGTGCTAGTGGCCCGGGGGGGGACGAGCAGTACTTC. The chain links TRBV12-5 to TRBJ2-7, with TRBD2 matching over 8 bases. Per germline, CDR1 LGHNT and CDR2 FRNRAP. Unmatched junction bases numbered 3, after V lost 6 bases and J lost 5 bases. There are 12 residues in the CDR3.